This paragraph reports one TCR beta chain. This sample was taken from a study of neoadjuvant nivolumab and ipilimumab in lung cancer. Measured with immunoSEQ multiplex PCR; TCRdb has only the in-frame clones, and not every one. The sample includes about 26,000 clones, around 80% of them seen just once. The CDR3 spans 16 residues. V shed 5 bases and J 6 bases; nucleotides not matched to a gene: 15. CDR1 and CDR2 from the germline V gene are MNHEY and SMNVEV (reference sequence). Specimen: peripheral blood, collected before neoadjuvant nivolumab, alone or with ipilimumab. This chain links TRBV27 with TRBJ1-2, with 7 bases aligning to TRBD1. The TCR was taken from an adult with non-small cell lung cancer. The CDR3 region is CASSTLDRAREDGYTF. CDR3 sequence (DNA): TGTGCCAGCAGTACCCTCGACAGGGCACGGGAGGATGGCTACACCTTC.